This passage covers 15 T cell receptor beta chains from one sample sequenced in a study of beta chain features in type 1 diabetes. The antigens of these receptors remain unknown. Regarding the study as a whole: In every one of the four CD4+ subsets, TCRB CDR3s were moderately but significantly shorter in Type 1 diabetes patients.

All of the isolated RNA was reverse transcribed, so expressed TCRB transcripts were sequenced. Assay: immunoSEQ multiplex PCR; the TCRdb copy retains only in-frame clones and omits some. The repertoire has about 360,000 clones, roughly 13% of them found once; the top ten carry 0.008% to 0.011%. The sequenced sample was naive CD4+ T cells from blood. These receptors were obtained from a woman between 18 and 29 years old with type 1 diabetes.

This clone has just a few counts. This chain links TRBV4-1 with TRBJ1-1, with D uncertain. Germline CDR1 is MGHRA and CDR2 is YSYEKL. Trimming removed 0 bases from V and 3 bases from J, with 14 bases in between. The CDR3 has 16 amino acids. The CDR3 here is CASSQEPPGGYTEAFF. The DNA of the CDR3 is TGCGCCAGCAGCCAAGAACCCCCCGGCGGGTACACTGAAGCTTTCTTT.

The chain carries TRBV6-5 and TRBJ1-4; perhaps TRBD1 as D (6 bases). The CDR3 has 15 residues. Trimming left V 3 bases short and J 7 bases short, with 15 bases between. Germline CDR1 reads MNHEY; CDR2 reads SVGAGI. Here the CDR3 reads CASSYGQLEGEKLFF. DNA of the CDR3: TGTGCCAGCAGTTATGGACAGCTCGAGGGTGAAAAACTGTTTTTT.

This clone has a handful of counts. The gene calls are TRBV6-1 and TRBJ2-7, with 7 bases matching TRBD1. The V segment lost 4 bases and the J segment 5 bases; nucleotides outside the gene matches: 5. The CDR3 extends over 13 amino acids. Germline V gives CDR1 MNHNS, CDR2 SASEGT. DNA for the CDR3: TGTGCCAGCAGTGTCGAGACAGGGAACGAGCAGTACTTC. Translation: CASSVETGNEQYF.

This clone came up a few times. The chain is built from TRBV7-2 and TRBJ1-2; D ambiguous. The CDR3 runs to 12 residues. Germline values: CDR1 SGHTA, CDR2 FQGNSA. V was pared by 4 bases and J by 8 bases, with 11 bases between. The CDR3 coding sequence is TGTGCCAGCAGCTACCCCATGAGGGGCTACACCTTC. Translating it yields CASSYPMRGYTF.

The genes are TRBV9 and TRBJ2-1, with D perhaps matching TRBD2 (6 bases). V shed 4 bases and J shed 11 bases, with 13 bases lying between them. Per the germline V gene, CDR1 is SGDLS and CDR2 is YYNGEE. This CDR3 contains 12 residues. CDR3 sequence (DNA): TGTGCCAGCAGCCCCCCGGGGGAGAAGCAGTTCTTC. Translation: CASSPPGEKQFF.

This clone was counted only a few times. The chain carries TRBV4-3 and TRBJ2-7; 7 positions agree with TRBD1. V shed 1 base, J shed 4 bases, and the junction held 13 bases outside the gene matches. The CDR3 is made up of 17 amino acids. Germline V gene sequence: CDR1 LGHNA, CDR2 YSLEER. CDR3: CASSQGLDRVGWYEQYF. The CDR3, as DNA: TGCGCCAGCAGCCAAGGCCTAGACAGGGTGGGATGGTACGAGCAGTACTTC.

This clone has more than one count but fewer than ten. CDR3 sequence: CASSSGPSDGYTF. CDR3 DNA: TGCGCCAGCTCGAGCGGACCCTCCGATGGCTACACCTTC. This rearrangement joins TRBV5-1 to TRBJ1-2; D not resolved. The CDR3 has 13 residues. Germline V gene data show CDR1 as SGHRS and CDR2 as YFSETQ. Trimming left V 7 bases short and J 6 bases short, with 16 bases between.

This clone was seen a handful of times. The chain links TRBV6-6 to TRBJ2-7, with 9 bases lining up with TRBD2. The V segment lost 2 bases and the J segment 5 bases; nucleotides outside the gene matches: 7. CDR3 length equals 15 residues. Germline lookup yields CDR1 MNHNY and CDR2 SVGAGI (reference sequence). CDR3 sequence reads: CASSYGDSGSHEQYF. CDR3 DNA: TGTGCCAGCAGTTACGGGGATAGCGGGAGCCACGAGCAGTACTTC.

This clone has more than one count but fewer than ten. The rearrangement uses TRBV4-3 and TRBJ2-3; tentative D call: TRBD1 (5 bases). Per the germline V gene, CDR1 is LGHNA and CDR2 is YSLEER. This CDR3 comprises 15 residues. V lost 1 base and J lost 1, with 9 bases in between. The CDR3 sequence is CASSQGDSRTDTQYF. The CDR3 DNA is TGCGCCAGCAGCCAAGGCGACAGCCGCACAGATACGCAGTATTTT.

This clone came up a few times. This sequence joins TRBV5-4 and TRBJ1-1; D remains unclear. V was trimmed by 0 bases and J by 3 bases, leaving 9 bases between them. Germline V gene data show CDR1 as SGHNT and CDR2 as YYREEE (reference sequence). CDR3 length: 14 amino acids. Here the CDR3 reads CASSLDREYTEAFF. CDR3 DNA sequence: TGTGCCAGCAGCTTGGACCGTGAGTACACTGAAGCTTTCTTT.

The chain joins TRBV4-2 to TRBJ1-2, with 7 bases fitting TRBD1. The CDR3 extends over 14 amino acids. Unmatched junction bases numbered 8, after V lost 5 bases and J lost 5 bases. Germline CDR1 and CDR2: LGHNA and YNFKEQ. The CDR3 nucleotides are TGTGCCAGCAGCTCATTCACAGGGGATTATGGCTACACCTTC. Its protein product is CASSSFTGDYGYTF.

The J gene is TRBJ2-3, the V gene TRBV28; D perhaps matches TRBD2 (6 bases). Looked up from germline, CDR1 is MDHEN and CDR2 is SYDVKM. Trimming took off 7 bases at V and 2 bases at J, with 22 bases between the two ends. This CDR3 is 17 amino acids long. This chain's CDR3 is CASNRLGTHPLTDTQYF. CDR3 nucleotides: TGTGCCAGCAATCGTCTCGGGACTCATCCCCTCACAGATACGCAGTATTTT.

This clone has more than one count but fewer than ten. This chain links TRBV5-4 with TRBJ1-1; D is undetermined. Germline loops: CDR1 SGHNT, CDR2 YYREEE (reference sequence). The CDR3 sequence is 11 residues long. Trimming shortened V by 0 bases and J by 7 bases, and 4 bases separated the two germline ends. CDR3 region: CASSLAGEAFF. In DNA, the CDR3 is TGTGCCAGCAGCTTGGCAGGTGAAGCTTTCTTT.

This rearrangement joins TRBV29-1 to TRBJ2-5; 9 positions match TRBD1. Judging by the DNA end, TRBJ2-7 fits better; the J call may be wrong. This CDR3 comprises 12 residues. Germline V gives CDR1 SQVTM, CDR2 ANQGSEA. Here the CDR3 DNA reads TGCAGCGTTGTGACAGGGGGGTACGAGCAGTACTTC. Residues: CSVVTGGYEQYF.

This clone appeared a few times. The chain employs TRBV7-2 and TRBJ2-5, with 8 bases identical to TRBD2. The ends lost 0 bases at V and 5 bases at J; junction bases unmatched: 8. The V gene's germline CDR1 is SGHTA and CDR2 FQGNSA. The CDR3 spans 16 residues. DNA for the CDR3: TGTGCCAGCAGCTTAGCGCCCCCGGGGGGGCCGGAGACCCAGTACTTC. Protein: CASSLAPPGGPETQYF.